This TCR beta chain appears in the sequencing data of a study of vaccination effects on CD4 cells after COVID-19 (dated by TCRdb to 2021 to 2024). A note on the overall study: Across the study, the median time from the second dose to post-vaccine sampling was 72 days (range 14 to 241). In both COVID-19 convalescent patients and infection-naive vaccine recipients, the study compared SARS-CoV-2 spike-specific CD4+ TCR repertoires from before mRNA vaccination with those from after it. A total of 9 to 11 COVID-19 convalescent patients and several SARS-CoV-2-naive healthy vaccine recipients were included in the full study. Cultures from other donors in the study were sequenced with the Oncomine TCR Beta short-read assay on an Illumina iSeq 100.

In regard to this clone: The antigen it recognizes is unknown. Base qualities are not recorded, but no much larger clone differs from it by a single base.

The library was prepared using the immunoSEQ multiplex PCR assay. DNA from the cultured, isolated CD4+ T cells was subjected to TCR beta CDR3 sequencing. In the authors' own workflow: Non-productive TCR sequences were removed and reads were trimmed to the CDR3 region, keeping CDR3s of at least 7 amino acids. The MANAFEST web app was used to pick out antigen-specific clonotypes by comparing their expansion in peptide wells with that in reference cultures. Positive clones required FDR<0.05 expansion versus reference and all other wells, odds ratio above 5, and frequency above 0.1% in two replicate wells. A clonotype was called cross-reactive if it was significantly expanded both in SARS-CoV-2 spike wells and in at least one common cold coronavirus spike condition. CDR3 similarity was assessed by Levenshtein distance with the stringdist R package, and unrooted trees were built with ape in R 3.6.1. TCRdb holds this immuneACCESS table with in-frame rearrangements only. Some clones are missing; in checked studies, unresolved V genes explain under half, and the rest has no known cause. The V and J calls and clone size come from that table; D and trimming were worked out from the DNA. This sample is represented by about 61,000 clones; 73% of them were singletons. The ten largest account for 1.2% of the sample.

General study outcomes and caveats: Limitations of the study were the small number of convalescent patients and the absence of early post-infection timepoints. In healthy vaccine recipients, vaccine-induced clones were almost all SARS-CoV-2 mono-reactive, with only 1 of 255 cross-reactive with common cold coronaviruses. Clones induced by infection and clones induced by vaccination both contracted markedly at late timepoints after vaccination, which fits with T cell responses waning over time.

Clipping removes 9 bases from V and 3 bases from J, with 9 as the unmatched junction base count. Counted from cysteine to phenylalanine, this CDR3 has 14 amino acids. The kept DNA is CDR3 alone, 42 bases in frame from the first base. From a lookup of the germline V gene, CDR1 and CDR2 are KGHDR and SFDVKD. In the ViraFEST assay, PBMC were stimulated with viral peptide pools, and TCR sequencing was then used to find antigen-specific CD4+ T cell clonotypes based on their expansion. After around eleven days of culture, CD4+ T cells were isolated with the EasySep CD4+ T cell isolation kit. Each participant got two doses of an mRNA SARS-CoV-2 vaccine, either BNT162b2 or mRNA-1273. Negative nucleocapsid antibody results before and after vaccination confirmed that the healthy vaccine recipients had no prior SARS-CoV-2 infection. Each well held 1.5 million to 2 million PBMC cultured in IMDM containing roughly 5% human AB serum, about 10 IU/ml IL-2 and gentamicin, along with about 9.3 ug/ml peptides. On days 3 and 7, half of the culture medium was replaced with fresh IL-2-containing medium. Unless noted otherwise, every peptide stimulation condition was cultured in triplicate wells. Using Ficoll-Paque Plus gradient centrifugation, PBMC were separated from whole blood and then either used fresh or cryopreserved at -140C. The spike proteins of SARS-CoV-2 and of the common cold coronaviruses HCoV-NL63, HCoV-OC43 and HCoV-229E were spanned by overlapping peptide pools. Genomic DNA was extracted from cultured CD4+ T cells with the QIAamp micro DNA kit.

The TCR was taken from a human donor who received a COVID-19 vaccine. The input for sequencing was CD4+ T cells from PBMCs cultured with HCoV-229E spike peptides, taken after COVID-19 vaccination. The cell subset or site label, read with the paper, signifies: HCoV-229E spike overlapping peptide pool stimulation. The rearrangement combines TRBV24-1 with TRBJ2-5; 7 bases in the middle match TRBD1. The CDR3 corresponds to CATRDSGGKETQYF. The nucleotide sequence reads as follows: TGTGCCACCCGGGACAGTGGGGGTAAAGAGACCCAGTACTTC.